The source of this T cell receptor (beta chain) is a study of blood T cell repertoires in COVID-19. Study overall: Sample material is recorded as cDNA or gDNA derived from T cells, B-cell-depleted T cells, or PBMCs.

With respect to this clone: Within the sample, other DNA sequences also encode this same CDR3.

CDR1 and CDR2 from the germline V gene are LGHDT and YNNKEL (reference sequence). This CDR3 contains 14 residues. V lost 4 bases to trimming and J lost 6 bases, with 14 bases between them. TCRdb's table, derived via immunoSEQ multiplex PCR, lists solely in-frame clones and lacks some. The sample includes roughly 300,000 clones, approximately 87% seen only once; the top ten take roughly 12%. This chain uses TRBV3-1 (or the pseudogene TRBV3-2) with TRBJ2-3; tentatively, D is TRBD2 (7 bases). Specimen: peripheral blood. The origin of this receptor is a young woman with COVID-19, enrolled during active disease. The DNA of the CDR3 is TGTGCCAGCAGCCGTAGGGGGGGCGCTGATACGCAGTATTTT. The encoded protein is CASSRRGGADTQYF.